This T cell receptor beta chain was obtained from a study of blood T cell repertoires in COVID-19. Study details: Acute and convalescent COVID-19 samples came from the United States, Italy and Spain. The cDNA or gDNA used as material had been derived from T cells, B-cell-depleted T cells, or PBMCs.

Source study methods: The assay estimated nucleated cells by amplifying reference gene primers. Here immunoSEQ multiplex PCR was the method, and the copy in TCRdb shows in-frame clones only, minus some. V, J and clone size were drawn from that table, and D and trimming were deduced from the DNA. The sample shows some 260,000 clones, 88% of them seen only once. Trimming left V 3 bases short and J 4 bases short, with 15 bases between. The CDR3 runs to 15 residues. From germline, CDR1 is MNHEY and CDR2 SVGAGI. The TCR was taken from a human donor in a cohort sampled during active COVID-19. The chain carries TRBV6-5 and TRBJ1-1; D ambiguous. Specimen: peripheral blood. CDR3 nucleotides: TGTGCCAGCAGTTATTATCCGTCGGGAAGCACTGAAGCTTTCTTT. Amino acids: CASSYYPSGSTEAFF.